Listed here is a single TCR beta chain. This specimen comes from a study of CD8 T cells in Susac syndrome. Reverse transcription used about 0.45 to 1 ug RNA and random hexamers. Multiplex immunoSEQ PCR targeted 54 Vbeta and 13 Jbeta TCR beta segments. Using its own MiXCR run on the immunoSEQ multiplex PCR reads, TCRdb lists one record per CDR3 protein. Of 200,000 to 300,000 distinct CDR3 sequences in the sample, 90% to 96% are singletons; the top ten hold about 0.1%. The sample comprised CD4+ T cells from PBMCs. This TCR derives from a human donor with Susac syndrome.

CDR3 sequence reads: CASRRGRSNQPQHF. The CDR3 nucleotides read TGTGCCAGCAGAAGGGGCCGAAGCAATCAGCCCCAGCATTTT. The chain has TRBV28 and TRBJ1-5; TRBD1 might be the D (5 bases). Germline CDR1 MDHEN, CDR2 SYDVKM. This CDR3 region has 14 residues. V dropped 6 bases and J dropped 1 base, with 10 bases sitting between them.